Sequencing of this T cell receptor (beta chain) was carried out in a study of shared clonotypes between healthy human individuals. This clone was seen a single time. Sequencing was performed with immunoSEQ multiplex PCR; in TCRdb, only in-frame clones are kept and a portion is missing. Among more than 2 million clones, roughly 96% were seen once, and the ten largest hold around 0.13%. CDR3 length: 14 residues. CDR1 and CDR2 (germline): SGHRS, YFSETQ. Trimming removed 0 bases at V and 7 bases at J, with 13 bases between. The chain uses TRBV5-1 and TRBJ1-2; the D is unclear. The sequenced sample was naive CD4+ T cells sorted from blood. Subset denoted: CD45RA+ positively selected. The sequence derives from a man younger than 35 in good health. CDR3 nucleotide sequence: TGCGCCAGCAGCTTGGATATAACTAGAGGTGGCTACACCTTC. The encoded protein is CASSLDITRGGYTF.